The TCR beta chain under discussion was sequenced for a study of response to subunit inactivated influenza vaccine. The CDR3 extends over 15 amino acids. Per germline, CDR1 MGHRA and CDR2 YSYEKL. Trimming removed 0 bases at V and 10 bases at J, with 19 bases between. TCRdb independently ran MiXCR on the RT-PCR reads; one entry per CDR3 protein. This table holds about 620,000 distinct CDR3 sequences, roughly 10% found once. The chain carries TRBV4-1 and TRBJ2-7; D call uncertain. The input for sequencing was PBMCs from blood, taken on the day of vaccination. This receptor was taken from a man between 45 and 60 years old who received an inactivated influenza vaccine. CDR3 residues: CASSQEERNIGEQYF. The CDR3 bases are TGCGCCAGCAGCCAAGAAGAAAGGAATATCGGCGAACAGTACTTC.